This T cell receptor beta chain was profiled in a study of T cells generated in artificial thymic organoids (dated by TCRdb to 2015 to 2018). For the wider study: The study compared the TCR alpha and beta CDR3 repertoires of CD8 single positive T cells derived from in vitro artificial thymic organoids against those of naive CD8 T cells from thymus and peripheral blood. Displayed repertoire sequencing data were described as representative of three independent experiments. Study-level results and caveats: The TCR clonotype diversity of organoid-derived CD8 single positive T cells was physiological and comparable to that of naive CD8 T cells from thymus and blood.

The CDR3 runs 14 amino acids, cysteine and phenylalanine included. CDR3 DNA only is kept here, 42 bases in frame from base 1. The junction shows trimming of 4 bases on V and 4 bases on J, plus 12 bases between the germline ends. CDR1 and CDR2 are read off the germline V gene as WSHSY and SAAADI. Healthy adult donors provided the non-mobilized peripheral blood. Primary CD8+ T cells were enriched with magnetic beads using the Miltenyi CD8+ T cell Isolation Kit. Prior to RNA extraction, naive CD8 T cells from blood were isolated by FACS sorting as CD3+TCRalphabeta+CD8+CD45RO-CCR7+ cells. Total RNA was purified from approximately 40,000 to 200,000 sorted cells per sample with the RNeasy Micro kit, and quality checked on an Agilent RNA 6000 Nano chip. TCRalpha and TCRbeta libraries were amplified separately by semi-nested PCR with Advantage 2 and reverse primers in the TRAC or TRBC constant regions. The amount of total RNA used for first-strand cDNA synthesis ranged from 3.5 to 500 ng. TCR cDNA libraries were made by 5'-RACE with the SMARTer PCR cDNA Synthesis kit, using a poly-dT primer for first-strand synthesis. Each semi-nested reverse primer in the constant region carried a 5-nucleotide sample-specific barcode, and the resulting products were cleaned up with the Zymo DNA Clean and Concentrator-5 kit. Pools of up to ten barcoded samples were ligated to Illumina adaptors and sequenced on an Illumina MiSeq as 2 x 150 bp paired-end reads. On the study's bioinformatics: After demultiplexing, reads were aligned using BLAT against a custom library built from IMGT containing every combination of human TRAV, TRAJ, TRBV, TRBD and TRBJ. The best BLAT hits were picked using pslCDnaFilter (-maxAligns=1, -ignoreIntrons), and custom Perl scripts were used to calculate clonotype frequencies. TCRdb reworked the public reads: Q25 trimming with fastp, MiXCR clone assembly, productive beta chains retained. Rows are combined by CDR3 protein, so each entry shows the most common genes and DNA. V and J calls and clone size were set by TCRdb, not the authors. The sample includes about 6,000 distinct CDR3 sequences, with 32% observed a single time. The ten top clones hold 2% to 2.5% of the sample.

By its share of the sample, this clonotype is medium-sized (0.01 to 0.1%). Which antigen it targets is not known. Qualities for individual bases were not recorded, and no much larger clone is one base off. The TCR originated in a human donor who gave cord blood stem cells for thymic organoid culture, a cardiac surgery patient who gave postnatal thymus, or a blood donor (not recorded which). Recombination connected TRBV10-2 to TRBJ2-3; the D gene is perhaps TRBD1, on 6 matching bases. Sample: naive CD8+ T cells from blood. The sample's cell subset or site, from its label and the paper: CD3+TCRalphabeta+CD8SP T cells; for blood, CD45RO-CCR7+ naive CD8+ T cells. The nucleotides are TGCGCCAGCAGTGTAGCAGGGGCCCCAGATACGCAGTATTTT. Translated, it gives CASSVAGAPDTQYF.